The 32 T cell receptor beta chains given below trace back to one sample, sequenced in a study of CD8+CD57+ T cells in acquired aplastic anemia. Individuals selected for sequencing had exhibited CD8+CD57+ cell expansion on flow cytometry. Genomic DNA provided the template from which TCR beta VDJ and CDR3 profiles were obtained. TCRdb independently ran MiXCR on the reads; one entry per CDR3 protein. Among 250,000 to 300,000 distinct CDR3 sequences listed, around three fifths were seen once. The specimen was sorted CD4+, CD8+, or CD8+CD57+ T cells (not recorded which) from PBMCs. Receptor source: a human donor with aplastic anemia.

The rearrangement joins TRBV20-1 to TRBJ2-5; maybe TRBD2 (6 bases). V lost 3 bases to trimming and J lost 4 bases, with 6 bases between them. The CDR3 extends over 11 amino acids. Germline CDR1 DFQATT, CDR2 SNEGSKA (reference sequence). The CDR3 bases are TGCAGTGCTAGCGGGGGAGAGACCCAGTACTTC. Translation: CSASGGETQYF.

CDR3 sequence: CASSLTGGTKTEAFF. The CDR3, as DNA: TGTGCCAGCAGCTTAACGGGAGGTACGAAGACTGAAGCTTTCTTT. This sequence joins TRBV7-3 and TRBJ1-1; D remains ambiguous. Per germline, CDR1 SGHTA and CDR2 FQGTGA. The CDR3 extends over 15 amino acids. Deletions cut 0 bases from V and 5 bases from J, with 13 bases between.

This chain links TRBV7-9 with TRBJ2-7, with D perhaps matching TRBD1 or TRBD2 (5 bases each). The V end lost 11 bases, the J end lost 5 bases, and 19 bases lay between the germline ends. Looked up from germline, CDR1 is SEHNR and CDR2 is FQNEAQ (reference sequence). The CDR3 consists of 13 residues. This CDR3 reads CAATGTKLNEQYF. The CDR3 nucleotides read TGTGCCGCTACCGGGACCAAGCTGAACGAGCAGTACTTC.

This chain uses TRBV30 with TRBJ2-3, with TRBD1 matching 10 bases. Unmatched junction bases numbered 6, after V lost 2 bases and J lost 1 base. Per the germline V gene, CDR1 is GTSNPN and CDR2 is SVGIG (reference sequence). This CDR3 region has 16 residues. In DNA, the CDR3 is TGTGCCTGGAGTCGAGCCGGGACAGGGGGCACAGATACGCAGTATTTT. It yields the protein CAWSRAGTGGTDTQYF.

This chain links TRBV7-8 with TRBJ2-5, with 10 bases fitting TRBD2. The CDR3 runs 16 residues. V was pared by 5 bases and J by 5 bases, with 11 bases of the junction left unmatched. Germline CDR1 and CDR2: SGHVS and FQNEAQ. CDR3 DNA: TGTGCCAGCAGCCCAACCAGCGGGGGGGCCGGCGAGACCCAGTACTTC. It codes for CASSPTSGGAGETQYF.

V gene TRBV24-1 combines with J gene TRBJ1-1; TRBD1 matches at 9 bases. The V segment lost 3 bases and the J segment 1 base; nucleotides outside the gene matches: 2. The germline V gene encodes CDR1 KGHDR and CDR2 SFDVKD. The length of the CDR3 is 15 residues. The DNA for the CDR3 is TGTGCCACCAGTGATGGGACAGGGACGAACACTGAAGCTTTCTTT. It yields the protein CATSDGTGTNTEAFF.

This clonotype has only a few counts. The chain uses TRBV2 and TRBJ1-2; D gene unclear. The V gene lost 6 bases and the J gene lost 0 bases, with 8 bases spanning the gap. Germline V gives CDR1 SNHLY, CDR2 FYNNEI. This CDR3 region has 13 residues. The CDR3 is CASRRDTNYGYTF. DNA for the CDR3: TGTGCCAGCAGGAGAGACACTAACTATGGCTACACCTTC.

This clonotype showed up many times. The CDR3 region has the DNA TGCAGCTCCCGGACCCCGAGGGATGGCTACACCTTC. Translating gives CSSRTPRDGYTF. The rearrangement links TRBV29-1 to TRBJ1-2; D is undetermined. The V and J ends lost 8 bases and 6 bases respectively, with 16 bases between them. Germline loops: CDR1 SQVTM, CDR2 ANQGSEA. CDR3 length equals 12 residues.

The chain links TRBV20-1 to TRBJ2-1, with 12 bases fitting TRBD2. The CDR3 length is 15 residues. CDR1 and CDR2 (germline): DFQATT, SNEGSKA (reference sequence). J lost 5 bases, V lost 2 bases, and 4 bases had no gene match. The CDR3 DNA reads as TGCAGTGCTAGACCGGGACTAGCGGGTCACAATGAGCAGTTCTTC. It is translated as CSARPGLAGHNEQFF.

The chain combines TRBV7-9 with TRBJ2-5; tentatively, D is TRBD2 (6 bases). The germline CDR1 and CDR2 sequences are SEHNR and FQNEAQ (reference sequence). The CDR3 is made up of 14 amino acids. With 5 bases removed from V and 1 base from J, the gap between germline ends came to 11 bases. DNA of the CDR3: TGTGCCAGCAGCCAGGGACTCGCCCAAGAGACCCAGTACTTC. Protein: CASSQGLAQETQYF.

A few counts support this clonotype. This sequence joins TRBV7-2 and TRBJ1-1, with 7 bases that match TRBD1. The ends lost 3 bases at V and 6 bases at J; junction bases unmatched: 10. This CDR3 is built from 15 residues. Germline-derived CDR1 and CDR2 are SGHTA and FQGNSA. As DNA, the CDR3 is TGTGCCAGCAGCTTGATAGGACAGGTTGGGGCTGAAGCTTTCTTT. This sequence encodes CASSLIGQVGAEAFF. The complete variable domain, with remaining parts taken from reference TRBV7-2 and TRBJ1-1, reads GAGVSQSPSNKVTEKGKDVELRCDPISGHTALYWYRQSLGQGLEFLIYFQGNSAPDKSGLPSDRFSAERTGGSVSTLTIQRTQQEDSAVYLCASSLIGQVGAEAFFGQGTRLTVV.

V usage is TRBV24-1 and J usage is TRBJ2-7; 7 nucleotides line up with TRBD1. Germline V gene data show CDR1 as KGHDR and CDR2 as SFDVKD. With V trimmed by 5 bases and J by 1 base, 4 bases remained unmatched. This CDR3 region has 14 residues. In nucleotides, the CDR3 is TGTGCCACCAGTGCCCCGGACAGGTCCTACGAGCAGTACTTC. Its translation: CATSAPDRSYEQYF.

As to this clonotype: A much larger clone lies a single base off, so this may be a read error. This chain joins TRBV20-1 and TRBJ2-7; D is perhaps TRBD1 or TRBD2 (5 bases each). This CDR3 comprises 14 residues. Germline V gene sequence: CDR1 DFQATT, CDR2 SNEGSKA (reference sequence). The V end lost 3 bases, the J end lost 4 bases, and 16 bases lay between the germline ends. CDR3 residues: CSARGLEGMYEQYF. In nucleotides, the CDR3 is TGCAGTGCTAGGGGGCTAGAGGGGATGTACGAGCAGTACTTC.

The chain carries TRBV15 and TRBJ2-7, with 11 bases aligning to TRBD1. Germline CDR1 and CDR2: LNHNV and YYDKDF (reference sequence). The CDR3 is 13 amino acids. Trimming removed 6 bases from V and 3 bases from J; junction bases left unmatched: 1. The CDR3 sequence: CATRGTGGYEQYF. Here the CDR3 DNA reads TGTGCCACCAGAGGGACAGGGGGCTACGAGCAGTACTTC.

Many counts were recorded for this clonotype. In DNA form, the CDR3 reads TGCAGTGCTGGCGTGGGACTAGCAGAAGAGACCCAGTACTTC. Encoded protein: CSAGVGLAEETQYF. J is TRBJ2-5 and V is TRBV20-1; 9 bases are shared with TRBD2. Unmatched junction bases numbered 7, after V lost 5 bases and J lost 3 bases. There are 14 residues in the CDR3. CDR1 is DFQATT, CDR2 SNEGSKA, per germline (reference sequence).

The chain combines TRBV2 with TRBJ2-2; D remains ambiguous. The V and J ends lost 5 bases and 0 bases respectively, with 16 bases between them. Germline V CDR1 and CDR2: SNHLY, FYNNEI. The CDR3 has 17 residues. CDR3 amino acids: CASSQNPRSANTGELFF. The CDR3 DNA sequence: TGTGCCAGCAGTCAAAACCCGAGGAGCGCGAACACCGGGGAGCTGTTTTTT.

This clonotype occurred a few times. The V gene is TRBV7-2, the J gene TRBJ2-5; no firm D call. Germline V gene lookup returns CDR1 SGHTA and CDR2 FQGNSA. The CDR3 extends over 14 amino acids. The V gene lost 5 bases and the J gene lost 5 bases, with 15 bases spanning the gap. The CDR3 loop is CASSPLSSFETQYF. CDR3 DNA: TGTGCCAGCAGCCCCCTTTCGTCCTTCGAGACCCAGTACTTC.

As for this clonotype: Relative to the germline gene, one junction end is altered; a read error may explain this. The chain links TRBV10-3 to TRBJ2-7; TRBD2 aligns across 8 bases. CDR1 and CDR2 from the germline V gene are ENHRY and SYGVKD. CDR3 length: 13 residues. The CDR3 nucleotides are TGTGCCATCGAGCGGGGGAGCTCCTACGAGCAGCACTTC. This translates into CAIERGSSYEQHF.

In its sample, this clonotype was seen a few times. The chain couples TRBV7-2 to TRBJ2-7; D is uncertain. Germline assignment: CDR1 SGHTA and CDR2 FQGNSA. The CDR3 spans 14 residues. V lost 3 bases, J lost 0 bases, and 9 bases lay in between. The CDR3, as DNA: TGTGCCAGCAGCTTGGACCTGAGCTCCTACGAGCAGTACTTC. It encodes CASSLDLSSYEQYF. The full variable domain, rest sourced from reference TRBV7-2 and TRBJ2-7, is GAGVSQSPSNKVTEKGKDVELRCDPISGHTALYWYRQSLGQGLEFLIYFQGNSAPDKSGLPSDRFSAERTGGSVSTLTIQRTQQEDSAVYLCASSLDLSSYEQYFGPGTRLTVT.

The chain links TRBV20-1 to TRBJ2-3; TRBD2 agrees at 8 bases. Germline-derived CDR1 and CDR2 are DFQATT and SNEGSKA (reference sequence). There are 16 residues in the CDR3. V lost 0 bases to trimming and J lost 11 bases; unmatched junction nucleotides: 16. The CDR3 nucleotides are TGCAGTGCTAGAGACCAATTAGCGGGGTCCTACGTCGAGCAGTATTTT. As protein: CSARDQLAGSYVEQYF.

This clonotype was observed at least ten times. This chain joins TRBV11-2 and TRBJ1-2, with D possibly TRBD1 on 5 matching bases. The V end lost 3 bases, the J end lost 14 bases, and 16 bases lay between the germline ends. CDR3 length: 12 residues. Germline CDR1 SGHAT, CDR2 FQNNGV. DNA of the CDR3: TGTGCCAGCAGCTTGTTCCGGGGGATTCGGACCTTC. Its translation: CASSLFRGIRTF. Full variable domain (missing parts from reference TRBV11-2 and TRBJ1-2): EAGVAQSPRYKIIEKRQSVAFWCNPISGHATLYWYQQILGQGPKLLIQFQNNGVVDDSQLPKDRFSAERLKGVDSTLKIQPAKLEDSAVYLCASSLFRGIRTFGSGTRLTVV.

The chain links TRBV7-3 to TRBJ2-1; D may be TRBD2 (5 bases). Germline V gene data show CDR1 as SGHTA and CDR2 as FQGTGA. The germline V and J ends were trimmed by 4 bases and 2 bases, with 12 bases remaining between them. This CDR3 is 15 amino acids long. DNA for the CDR3: TGTGCCAGCAGCTGGGGAGACTTCCCCTACAATGAGCAGTTCTTC. Amino acids: CASSWGDFPYNEQFF.

V gene TRBV2 combines with J gene TRBJ2-1; 9 bases agree with TRBD2. Germline V lookup: CDR1 SNHLY, CDR2 FYNNEI. V shed 4 bases and J 5 bases; nucleotides not matched to a gene: 15. This CDR3 is built from 18 residues. The CDR3 loop is CASSVWRGGGTTNNEQFF. As DNA, the CDR3 is TGTGCCAGCAGTGTTTGGCGGGGGGGGGGGACGACAAACAATGAGCAGTTCTTC.

The V gene is TRBV19, the J gene TRBJ2-7; TRBD2 aligns across 9 bases. V lost 8 bases to trimming and J lost 2 bases; unmatched junction nucleotides: 7. The V gene's germline CDR1 is LNHDA and CDR2 SQIVND (reference sequence). The CDR3 sequence is 14 residues long. The CDR3 DNA sequence: TGTGCCAGTGGTTACGCGGGAGGGACCTACGAGCAGTACTTC. Encoded protein: CASGYAGGTYEQYF. Full variable domain (rest looked up from reference TRBV19 and TRBJ2-7): DGGITQSPKYLFRKEGQNVTLSCEQNLNHDAMYWYRQDPGQGLRLIYYSQIVNDFQKGDIAEGYSVSREKKESFPLTVTSAQKNPTAFYLCASGYAGGTYEQYFGPGTRLTVT.

The chain has TRBV19 and TRBJ1-1; no firm D call. CDR1 is LNHDA, CDR2 SQIVND, per germline (reference sequence). The V end lost 10 bases, the J end lost 5 bases, and 14 bases lay between the germline ends. The CDR3 runs 12 residues. This CDR3 is CATVDGWTEAFF. The CDR3, as DNA: TGTGCCACCGTCGACGGATGGACTGAAGCTTTCTTT.

This sequence joins TRBV6-1 and TRBJ2-1; 10 bases agree with TRBD2. Germline-derived CDR1 and CDR2 are MNHNS and SASEGT. The CDR3 consists of 15 residues. Trimming took 5 bases from V and 9 from J; bases not matched to a gene: 10. This CDR3 is CASSLSGGASAEQFF. The CDR3 DNA reads as TGTGCCAGCAGTCTAAGCGGGGGGGCTAGTGCTGAGCAGTTCTTC.

This clonotype occurred many times. A junction boundary mismatches the germline segment, possibly from a read error. This rearrangement joins TRBV12-3 or TRBV12-4 to TRBJ2-7, with a tentative D call TRBD2 (6 bases). This CDR3 region has 15 residues. CDR3 protein: CANSLSRAGSREQYF. Written as DNA, the CDR3 is TGTGCCAACAGTTTATCTCGGGCGGGATCGAGGGAGCAGTACTTC.

This clonotype was observed at least ten times. V and J are TRBV5-1 and TRBJ2-1; either TRBD1 or TRBD2 may supply D (5 bases each). CDR3 length: 14 amino acids. Trimming took 2 bases from V and 9 from J, leaving 15 bases between them. Per the germline V gene, CDR1 is SGHRS and CDR2 is YFSETQ. DNA for the CDR3: TGCGCCAGCAGCTTTGGGGACCGTGACGGTGAGCAGTTCTTC. Translating gives CASSFGDRDGEQFF.

The chain joins TRBV7-2 to TRBJ2-7; D not certain. Between the trimmed V and J ends, which lost 0 bases and 1 base, there was a span of 7 bases. The CDR3 loop spans 14 amino acids. Germline lookup yields CDR1 SGHTA and CDR2 FQGNSA. The CDR3 region has the DNA TGTGCCAGCAGCTTAGCCCGCGTTTCCTACGAGCAGTACTTC. Translated: CASSLARVSYEQYF.

The count of this clonotype is one. This rearrangement joins TRBV2 to TRBJ1-1, with D perhaps TRBD1 (6 bases). Germline values: CDR1 SNHLY, CDR2 FYNNEI. The CDR3 has 11 residues. V was clipped by 7 bases and J by 11 bases, with 14 bases between them. CDR3 in DNA: TGTGCCAGCAACTACAGGGAGGAGGCTTTCTTT. It specifies CASNYREEAFF.

The sample holds many counts of this clonotype. The V and J genes are TRBV20-1 and TRBJ2-3; possible D gene TRBD2, 6 bases. This CDR3 comprises 15 residues. The ends were cut back, 8 bases at V and 4 bases at J, with 22 bases in the middle. The germline CDR1 and CDR2 sequences are DFQATT and SNEGSKA (reference sequence). CDR3 amino acids: CSPSSVGGRADTQYF. The CDR3 nucleotides read TGCAGTCCCTCATCGGTGGGAGGAAGGGCAGATACGCAGTATTTT.

V and J are TRBV7-2 and TRBJ2-5, with 8 bases identical to TRBD2. Germline CDR1 reads SGHTA; CDR2 reads FQGNSA. The junction had 12 bases not matched to a gene; V was cut back by 3 bases and J by 9 bases. The CDR3 totals 15 residues. The DNA for the CDR3 is TGTGCCAGCAGCTTTAGCGGGGCTGAGGGCGAGGCCCAGTACTTC. Amino acid sequence: CASSFSGAEGEAQYF.